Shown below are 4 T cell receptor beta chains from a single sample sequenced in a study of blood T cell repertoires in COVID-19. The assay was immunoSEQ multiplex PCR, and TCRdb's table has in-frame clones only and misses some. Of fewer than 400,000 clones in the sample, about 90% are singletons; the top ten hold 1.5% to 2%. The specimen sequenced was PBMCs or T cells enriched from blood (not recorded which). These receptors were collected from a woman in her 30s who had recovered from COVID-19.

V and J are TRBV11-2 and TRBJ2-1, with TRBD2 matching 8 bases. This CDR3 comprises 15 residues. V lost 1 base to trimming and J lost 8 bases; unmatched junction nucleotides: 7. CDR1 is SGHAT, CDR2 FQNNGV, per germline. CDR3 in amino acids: CASSLASGRGDEQFF. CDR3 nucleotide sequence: TGTGCCAGCAGCTTAGCGAGCGGGAGAGGTGATGAGCAGTTCTTC.

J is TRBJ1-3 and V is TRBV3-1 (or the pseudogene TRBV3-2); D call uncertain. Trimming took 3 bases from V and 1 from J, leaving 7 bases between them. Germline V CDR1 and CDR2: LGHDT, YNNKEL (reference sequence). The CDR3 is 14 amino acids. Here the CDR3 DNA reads TGTGCCAGCAGCCAGGGCACTTCTGGAAACACCATATATTTT. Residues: CASSQGTSGNTIYF.

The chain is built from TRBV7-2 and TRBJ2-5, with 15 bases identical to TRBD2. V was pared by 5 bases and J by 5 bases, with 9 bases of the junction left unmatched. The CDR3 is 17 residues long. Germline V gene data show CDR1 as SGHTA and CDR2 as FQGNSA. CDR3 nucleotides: TGTGCCAGCAGCGCCGGACTAGCGGGGGGGCCCTCTGAGACCCAGTACTTC. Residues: CASSAGLAGGPSETQYF.

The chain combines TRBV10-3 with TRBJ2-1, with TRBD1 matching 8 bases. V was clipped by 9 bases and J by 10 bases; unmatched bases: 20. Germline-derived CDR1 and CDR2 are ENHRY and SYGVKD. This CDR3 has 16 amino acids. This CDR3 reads CAIRGSSGTGVTEQFF. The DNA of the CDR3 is TGTGCCATAAGAGGTTCCTCCGGGACAGGCGTGACGGAGCAGTTCTTC.